The 8 T cell receptor beta chains below come from one sample, sequenced in a study of T-cell reconstitution after alpha-beta-depleted transplantation in children. A TCRbeta library incorporating unique molecular identifiers was prepared. TCRdb processed the PCR reads anew with MiXCR; each CDR3 protein has one entry. The sample lists 440,000 or so distinct CDR3 sequences; about 45% were seen once. The source was PBMCs, collected before TCRalphabeta/CD19-depleted stem cell transplant. All receptors derive from a girl aged 2 to 9 with aplastic anemia, due to receive a stem cell transplant.

The genes are TRBV20-1 and TRBJ2-7; TRBD2 matches at 15 bases. The V and J ends lost 6 bases and 4 bases, in that order; junction bases with no gene match: 10. Germline V gene sequence: CDR1 DFQATT, CDR2 SNEGSKA (reference sequence). This CDR3 is 16 amino acids long. The CDR3 DNA reads TGCAGTGCCCGGACTAGCGGGAGGGCCCTCGGTTACGAGCAGTACTTC. It is translated as CSARTSGRALGYEQYF.

This clonotype has only a few counts. The V call is TRBV20-1, the J call TRBJ1-2, with 8 positions matching TRBD1. The germline gives CDR1 DFQATT, CDR2 SNEGSKA (reference sequence). V lost 7 bases to trimming and J lost 3 bases; unmatched junction nucleotides: 10. The CDR3 covers 14 residues. CDR3 sequence: CSGAQGADDYGYTF. The CDR3 DNA sequence: TGCAGTGGTGCCCAGGGGGCGGATGACTATGGCTACACCTTC.

This clonotype was counted at least ten times. The V gene is TRBV5-1, the J gene TRBJ2-1, with 9 nucleotides matching TRBD2. Per germline, CDR1 SGHRS and CDR2 YFSETQ. The trim removed 0 bases at V and 6 bases at J, leaving 16 bases unmatched. This CDR3 has 19 residues. The CDR3 spells CASSLEVRAGGRIGNEQFF. In DNA form, the CDR3 reads TGCGCCAGCAGCTTGGAGGTTAGGGCGGGAGGGCGAATAGGCAATGAGCAGTTCTTC.

This clonotype was detected only once. The chain couples TRBV20-1 to TRBJ2-7; D is tentatively TRBD1 or TRBD2 (8 bases each). This CDR3 has 15 residues. The germline CDR1 and CDR2 sequences are DFQATT and SNEGSKA (reference sequence). V shed 6 bases and J shed 6 bases, with 24 bases lying between them. DNA of the CDR3: TGCAGTGCCACGAACCGGACTAGCAGGGGGCTCGAGCAGTACTTC. Protein product: CSATNRTSRGLEQYF.

V and J are TRBV6-1 and TRBJ2-1; unclear D gene. V lost 7 bases and J lost 4, with 17 bases in between. Germline values: CDR1 MNHNS, CDR2 SASEGT. The CDR3 is 15 residues long. The CDR3 is CASNPDTSTYNEQFF. In DNA, the CDR3 is TGTGCCAGCAATCCAGACACCTCGACTTACAATGAGCAGTTCTTC.

V gene TRBV7-2 combines with J gene TRBJ2-1, with TRBD2 identical over 8 bases. The germline V gene encodes CDR1 SGHTA and CDR2 FQGNSA. CDR3 size: 16 residues. With 1 base clipped from V and 3 bases from J, the junction kept 5 bases outside the gene matches. CDR3 sequence reads: CASSLDGLAGYNEQFF. The CDR3 DNA follows: TGTGCCAGCAGCTTAGATGGACTAGCCGGCTACAATGAGCAGTTCTTC. The variable domain in full, with the rest retrieved from reference TRBV7-2 and TRBJ2-1, is GAGVSQSPSNKVTEKGKDVELRCDPISGHTALYWYRQSLGQGLEFLIYFQGNSAPDKSGLPSDRFSAERTGGSVSTLTIQRTQQEDSAVYLCASSLDGLAGYNEQFFGPGTRLTVL.

The chain employs TRBV24-1 and TRBJ1-5, with a tentative D call TRBD1 (5 bases). Trimming took off 4 bases at V and 3 bases at J, with 15 bases between the two ends. Germline-derived CDR1 and CDR2 are KGHDR and SFDVKD. This CDR3 has 16 amino acids. CDR3 nucleotides: TGTGCCACCAGTGACCGGTCCAGGGACTTCAATCAGCCCCAGCATTTT. This translates into CATSDRSRDFNQPQHF.

The V call is TRBV3-1, the J call TRBJ2-1, with 9 bases identical to TRBD2. This CDR3 is built from 14 residues. Trimming at V came to 8 bases and at J to 5 bases, leaving 7 bases not matched to a gene. CDR1 LGHDT and CDR2 YNNKEL come from the germline V gene (reference sequence). The chain's CDR3 is CASSDLAGNNEQFF. In DNA, the CDR3 is TGTGCCAGCTCCGATCTAGCGGGGAACAATGAGCAGTTCTTC.